This T cell receptor (beta chain) is from a study of identical twins. Template switching created a universal primer site, and the cDNA included unique molecular identifiers. TCRdb reprocessed the 5' RACE reads with MiXCR, giving one entry per CDR3 protein. In the table there are hundreds of thousands of distinct CDR3 sequences, 12% of which are singletons. Of note for this clonotype: Its target is not known.

Points from the study as a whole: Researchers caution that invariant MAIT and iNKT cells could partly confound zero-insertion analyses.

CDR1 is DFQATT, CDR2 SNEGSKA, per germline (reference sequence). J was trimmed by 5 bases and V by 6 bases; bases with no gene match: 9. This CDR3 comprises 15 residues. A further study also used this sample, focusing on yellow fever vaccine responses in identical twins.

The sequence was collected from a woman aged 18-35 years in good health. The material sequenced was PBMCs. This sequence joins TRBV20-1 and TRBJ2-1; 11 bases are shared with TRBD2. The CDR3 DNA follows: TGCAGTGCAAGCCCCGGGACTAGCGGAAACAATGAGCAGTTCTTC. It yields the protein CSASPGTSGNNEQFF.